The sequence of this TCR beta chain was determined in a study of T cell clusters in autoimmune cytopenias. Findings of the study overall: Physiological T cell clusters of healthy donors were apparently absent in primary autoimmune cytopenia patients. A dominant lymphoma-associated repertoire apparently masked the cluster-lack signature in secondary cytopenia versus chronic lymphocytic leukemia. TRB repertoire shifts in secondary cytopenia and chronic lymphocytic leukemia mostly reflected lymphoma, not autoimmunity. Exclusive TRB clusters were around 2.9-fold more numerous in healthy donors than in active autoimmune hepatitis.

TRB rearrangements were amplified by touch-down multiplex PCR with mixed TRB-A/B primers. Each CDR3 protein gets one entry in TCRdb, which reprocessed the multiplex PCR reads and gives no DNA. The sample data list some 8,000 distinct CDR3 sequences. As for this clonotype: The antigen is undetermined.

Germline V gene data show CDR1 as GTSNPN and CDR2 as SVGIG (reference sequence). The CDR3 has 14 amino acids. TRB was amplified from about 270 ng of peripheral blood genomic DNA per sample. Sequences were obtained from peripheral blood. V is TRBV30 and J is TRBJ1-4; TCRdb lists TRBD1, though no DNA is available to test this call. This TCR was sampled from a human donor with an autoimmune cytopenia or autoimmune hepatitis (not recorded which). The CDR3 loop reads CAWQTGGWDEKLFF.